The 28 T cell receptor beta chains given below trace back to one sample, sequenced in a study of blood T cell repertoires in COVID-19. Repertoires were generated with immunoSEQ multiplex PCR, while TCRdb's copy carries only in-frame clones and drops some. The sample shows roughly 87,000 clones, approximately 88% of them seen only once. The specimen was peripheral blood. The source is a man in his sixties with acute or convalescent COVID-19.

This clone has just one count. This rearrangement joins TRBV27 to TRBJ2-3, with D uncertain. Germline V lookup: CDR1 MNHEY, CDR2 SMNVEV (reference sequence). The V end lost 7 bases, the J end lost 2 bases, and 4 bases lay between the germline ends. The CDR3 is 11 residues long. The DNA for the CDR3 is TGTGCCAGCAATCTCACAGATACGCAGTATTTT. Translation gives CASNLTDTQYF.

This chain connects TRBV5-4 to TRBJ2-1; a weak D match, TRBD1 (5 bases). CDR1 and CDR2 (germline): SGHNT, YYREEE (reference sequence). The V gene lost 4 bases and the J gene lost 5 bases, with 10 bases spanning the gap. The CDR3 is 13 residues long. As DNA, the CDR3 is TGTGCCAGCAGCGTAGACAGCCACAATGAGCAGTTCTTC. Amino acid sequence: CASSVDSHNEQFF.

The rearrangement links TRBV5-1 to TRBJ1-1; 9 nucleotides line up with TRBD1. Germline V gene lookup returns CDR1 SGHRS and CDR2 YFSETQ. This CDR3 is 17 amino acids long. V lost 0 bases, J lost 4 bases, and 10 bases stayed unmatched. CDR3: CASSLDGLQGAFTEAFF. The CDR3 DNA is TGCGCCAGCAGCTTGGACGGATTACAGGGGGCCTTCACTGAAGCTTTCTTT. Looking up the rest from reference TRBV5-1 and TRBJ1-1 gives the full variable domain: KAGVTQTPRYLIKTRGQQVTLSCSPISGHRSVSWYQQTPGQGLQFLFEYFSETQRNKGNFPGRFSGRQFSNSRSEMNVSTLELGDSALYLCASSLDGLQGAFTEAFFGQGTRLTVV.

The chain couples TRBV28 to TRBJ2-7; D gene uncertain. V dropped 3 bases and J dropped 8 bases, with 8 bases sitting between them. Germline CDR1 MDHEN, CDR2 SYDVKM. This CDR3 region has 11 residues. Here the CDR3 DNA reads TGTGCCAGCAGTTTTCAAGAGCAGCAGTACTTC. Amino acids: CASSFQEQQYF. Together with reference TRBV28 and TRBJ2-7, the CDR3 gives the full variable domain: DVKVTQSSRYLVKRTGEKVFLECVQDMDHENMFWYRQDPGLGLRLIYFSYDVKMKEKGDIPEGYSVSREKKERFSLILESASTNQTSMYLCASSFQEQQYFGPGTRLTVT.

The table lists this clone with a count of one. CDR3 region: CSVAPTGSPEAFF. For the CDR3, the DNA is TGCAGCGTTGCGCCTACAGGGAGCCCTGAAGCTTTCTTT. The chain combines TRBV29-1 with TRBJ1-1, with D possibly matching TRBD1 (6 bases). Germline V gene lookup returns CDR1 SQVTM and CDR2 ANQGSEA. CDR3 length equals 13 residues. Trimming removed 4 bases from V and 6 bases from J, with 15 bases in between.

The chain recombines TRBV9 with TRBJ2-7, with 9 bases fitting TRBD2. The length of the CDR3 is 14 residues. Losses at the gene ends were 3 bases for V and 0 bases for J; bases not matched to a gene: 1. The germline gives CDR1 SGDLS, CDR2 YYNGEE. The CDR3 sequence: CASSGSGSSYEQYF. DNA for the CDR3: TGTGCCAGCAGCGGTAGCGGGAGCTCCTACGAGCAGTACTTC.

The genes are TRBV30 and TRBJ2-7, with 11 bases lining up with TRBD1. Unmatched junction bases numbered 3, after V lost 4 bases and J lost 4 bases. Germline V gene lookup returns CDR1 GTSNPN and CDR2 SVGIG (reference sequence). This CDR3 has 13 residues. The CDR3 region is CAWTRDRGYEQYF. The CDR3 DNA reads TGTGCCTGGACCCGGGACAGGGGGTACGAGCAGTACTTC.

J is TRBJ2-1 and V is TRBV2; D might be TRBD1 (5 bases). The CDR3 contains 14 residues. With 8 bases removed from V and 0 bases from J, the gap between germline ends came to 11 bases. Per the germline V gene, CDR1 is SNHLY and CDR2 is FYNNEI. The DNA for the CDR3 is TGTGCCAGCGGGATGACAGCCTCCTACAATGAGCAGTTCTTC. Residues: CASGMTASYNEQFF.

The CDR3 DNA reads as TGTGCCAGCAGTGTTGAGGACAGGGCTTACGAGCAGTACTTC. Protein sequence: CASSVEDRAYEQYF. The chain combines TRBV6-4 with TRBJ2-7; TRBD1 matches at 8 bases. Germline V gene data show CDR1 as MRHNA and CDR2 as SNTAGT. CDR3 length: 14 amino acids. V dropped 4 bases and J dropped 4; count of bases not matched to a gene: 6.

The table lists this clone with a few counts. The V and J genes are TRBV24-1 and TRBJ2-1; 12 bases are a match to TRBD2. This CDR3 region has 18 residues. CDR1 and CDR2 from the germline V gene are KGHDR and SFDVKD. With 3 bases clipped from V and 2 bases from J, the junction kept 7 bases outside the gene matches. Written as DNA, the CDR3 is TGTGCCACCAGTGATGCCCAGACTAGCGGGAGTGCCTACAATGAGCAGTTCTTC. Protein sequence: CATSDAQTSGSAYNEQFF.

This chain connects TRBV5-1 to TRBJ1-1; D is undetermined. The CDR3 consists of 13 residues. V lost 0 bases and J 1 base, leaving 4 bases between the germline ends. The germline gives CDR1 SGHRS, CDR2 YFSETQ. The CDR3 is CASSLARNTEAFF. In DNA form, the CDR3 reads TGCGCCAGCAGCTTGGCCCGGAACACTGAAGCTTTCTTT.

The chain joins TRBV7-9 to TRBJ1-4; D perhaps matches TRBD1 (5 bases). This CDR3 is built from 16 residues. The germline CDR1 and CDR2 sequences are SEHNR and FQNEAQ (reference sequence). V lost 2 bases and J 7 bases, leaving 17 bases between the germline ends. The CDR3 bases are TGTGCCAGCAGCTTATCCTCGGACGGGGGGGGTGAAAAACTGTTTTTT. Translation gives CASSLSSDGGGEKLFF.

V and J are TRBV4-2 and TRBJ2-2; 9 bases map to TRBD1. The ends lost 4 bases at V and 0 bases at J; junction bases unmatched: 6. There are 17 residues in the CDR3. The germline CDR1 and CDR2 sequences are LGHNA and YNFKEQ. The CDR3 reads CASSRHRQGANTGELFF. CDR3 coding DNA: TGTGCCAGCAGCCGACACCGACAGGGGGCGAACACCGGGGAGCTGTTTTTT.

This clone has just a few counts. This chain uses TRBV30 with TRBJ2-5; maybe TRBD2 (5 bases). This CDR3 region has 15 residues. The germline CDR1 and CDR2 sequences are GTSNPN and SVGIG (reference sequence). V dropped 2 bases and J dropped 7 bases, with 20 bases sitting between them. This CDR3 is CAWSPGIGDLGTQYF. The CDR3 nucleotides are TGTGCCTGGAGTCCCGGGATCGGAGACCTTGGGACCCAGTACTTC.

This clone was observed a single time. The chain combines TRBV19 with TRBJ1-4; 8 bases match TRBD1. There are 15 residues in the CDR3. Per the germline V gene, CDR1 is LNHDA and CDR2 is SQIVND (reference sequence). With 3 bases clipped from V and 6 bases from J, the junction kept 6 bases outside the gene matches. The CDR3 loop is CASSIPGTGDEKLFF. The CDR3, as DNA: TGTGCCAGTAGTATTCCCGGGACAGGAGATGAAAAACTGTTTTTT.

The chain recombines TRBV29-1 with TRBJ1-2; possible D gene TRBD1, 6 bases. There are 14 residues in the CDR3. Germline V gene lookup returns CDR1 SQVTM and CDR2 ANQGSEA. V was cut by 4 bases and J by 0 bases, with 12 bases left in between. Here the CDR3 reads CSVAVTGANYGYTF. Here the CDR3 DNA reads TGCAGCGTTGCCGTGACAGGAGCTAACTATGGCTACACCTTC.

The chain links TRBV6-5 to TRBJ1-2; 9 nucleotides match TRBD1. Trimming cost V 6 bases and J 7 bases; bases outside gene matches: 9. There are 14 residues in the CDR3. Germline V gene data show CDR1 as MNHEY and CDR2 as SVGAGI. The chain's CDR3 is CASSETGQGPGYTF. DNA for the CDR3: TGTGCCAGCAGCGAGACGGGACAGGGACCTGGCTACACCTTC.

V gene TRBV5-1 combines with J gene TRBJ1-2, with 10 bases fitting TRBD1. V was clipped by 4 bases and J by 7 bases; unmatched bases: 10. Germline values: CDR1 SGHRS, CDR2 YFSETQ. The CDR3 contains 15 residues. The CDR3 protein is CASSPTGTGVSGYTF. CDR3 DNA: TGCGCCAGCAGCCCCACCGGGACAGGGGTGAGTGGCTACACCTTC.

The chain is built from TRBV5-1 and TRBJ2-7, with D possibly matching TRBD2 (6 bases). Trimming left V 7 bases short and J 1 base short, with 12 bases between. This CDR3 comprises 13 residues. Germline V gives CDR1 SGHRS, CDR2 YFSETQ. The CDR3 nucleotides read TGCGCCAGCCGGGAAGGGAGGTCCTACGAGCAGTACTTC. Amino acids: CASREGRSYEQYF.

This sequence joins TRBV6-5 and TRBJ2-4; a possible D gene is TRBD1 (6 bases). Trimming pared 6 bases from V and 6 bases from J, leaving 18 bases between. Germline values: CDR1 MNHEY, CDR2 SVGAGI. This CDR3 has 15 residues. The DNA of the CDR3 is TGTGCCAGCAGATCATACACAGGGTTTTTAAACATTCAGTACTTC. Translated, it gives CASRSYTGFLNIQYF.

The rearrangement links TRBV19 to TRBJ1-5; 7 nucleotides align to TRBD1. In germline, CDR1 is LNHDA, CDR2 SQIVND (reference sequence). CDR3 length: 15 amino acids. The trim removed 6 bases at V and 3 bases at J, leaving 8 bases unmatched. As DNA, the CDR3 is TGTGCCAGTAGCCCAGACAGGGAAAACAATCAGCCCCAGCATTTT. Protein sequence: CASSPDRENNQPQHF. The full variable domain, with the rest looked up from reference TRBV19 and TRBJ1-5, is DGGITQSPKYLFRKEGQNVTLSCEQNLNHDAMYWYRQDPGQGLRLIYYSQIVNDFQKGDIAEGYSVSREKKESFPLTVTSAQKNPTAFYLCASSPDRENNQPQHFGDGTRLSIL.

On this clone itself: At one boundary the junction diverges from the germline segment, which might be a read error. V usage is TRBV19 and J usage is TRBJ2-7; 7 positions match TRBD1. This CDR3 contains 13 residues. Germline-derived CDR1 and CDR2 are LNHDA and SQIVND (reference sequence). This CDR3 reads CASSYRGSYEQCF. In DNA, the CDR3 is TGTGCCAGTAGCTACAGGGGCTCCTACGAGCAGTGCTTC.

The gene calls are TRBV27 and TRBJ1-2; 8 bases match TRBD1. Germline V gives CDR1 MNHEY, CDR2 SMNVEV (reference sequence). V shed 2 bases and J 8 bases; nucleotides not matched to a gene: 16. The CDR3 loop spans 17 amino acids. In nucleotides, the CDR3 is TGTGCCAGCAGTTTAACACCGATTCGGCAGGGGGCGATAGGCTACACCTTC. It is translated as CASSLTPIRQGAIGYTF.

The V call is TRBV30, the J call TRBJ2-2, with D possibly matching TRBD2 (6 bases). This CDR3 has 15 residues. From germline, CDR1 is GTSNPN and CDR2 SVGIG (reference sequence). The V end was cut by 2 bases, the J end by 5 bases, with 15 bases between. The CDR3, as DNA: TGTGCCTGGAGTTGGGGACCCGGAGGGACCGGGGAGCTGTTTTTT. The encoded protein is CAWSWGPGGTGELFF.

The chain employs TRBV5-6 and TRBJ1-5; D may be TRBD1 (5 bases). V lost 0 bases and J 9 bases, leaving 13 bases between the germline ends. CDR3 length: 14 residues. The germline V gene encodes CDR1 SGHDT and CDR2 YYEEEE. The CDR3 reads CASSLAGLGSPQHF. CDR3 DNA sequence: TGTGCCAGCAGCTTGGCAGGGTTGGGGTCGCCCCAGCATTTT.

The rearrangement links TRBV4-2 to TRBJ2-1, with 10 bases lining up with TRBD2. Germline loops: CDR1 LGHNA, CDR2 YNFKEQ. This CDR3 has 16 amino acids. Trimming took 3 bases from V and 6 from J; bases not matched to a gene: 8. The CDR3 region is CASSQIAGGPLNEQFF. The CDR3 bases are TGTGCCAGCAGCCAGATAGCGGGGGGACCTCTCAATGAGCAGTTCTTC.

The gene calls are TRBV2 and TRBJ2-1, with 11 bases matching TRBD2. The CDR3 contains 15 residues. The V and J ends lost 4 bases and 5 bases, in that order; junction bases with no gene match: 4. CDR1 and CDR2 from the germline V gene are SNHLY and FYNNEI. Written as DNA, the CDR3 is TGTGCCAGCAGTGGGACTAGCGGGCGAAACAATGAGCAGTTCTTC. Amino acid sequence: CASSGTSGRNNEQFF. Full variable domain (outside the CDR3, taken from reference TRBV2 and TRBJ2-1): EPEVTQTPSHQVTQMGQEVILRCVPISNHLYFYWYRQILGQKVEFLVSFYNNEISEKSEIFDDQFSVERPDGSNFTLKIRSTKLEDSAMYFCASSGTSGRNNEQFFGPGTRLTVL.

The genes are TRBV6-5 and TRBJ1-1, with D possibly matching TRBD1 (6 bases). This CDR3 is built from 14 residues. The germline V and J ends were trimmed by 4 bases and 11 bases, with 20 bases remaining between them. In germline, CDR1 is MNHEY, CDR2 SVGAGI. CDR3 region: CASSLYNSGTLAFF. The CDR3 region has the DNA TGTGCCAGCAGTTTATATAATTCCGGGACACTGGCTTTCTTT.